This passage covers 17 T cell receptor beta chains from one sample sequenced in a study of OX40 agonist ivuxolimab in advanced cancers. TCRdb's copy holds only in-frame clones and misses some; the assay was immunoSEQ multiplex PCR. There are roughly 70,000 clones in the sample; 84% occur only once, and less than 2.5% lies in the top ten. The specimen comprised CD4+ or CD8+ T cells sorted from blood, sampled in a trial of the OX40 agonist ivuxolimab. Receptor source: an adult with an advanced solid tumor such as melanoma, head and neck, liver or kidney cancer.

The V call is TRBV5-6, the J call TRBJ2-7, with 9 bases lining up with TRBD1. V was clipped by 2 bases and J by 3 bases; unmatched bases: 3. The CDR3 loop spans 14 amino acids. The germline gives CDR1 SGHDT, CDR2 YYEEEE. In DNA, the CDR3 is TGTGCCAGCAGCTTAGGGACAGGGCTCTACGAGCAGTACTTC. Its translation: CASSLGTGLYEQYF.

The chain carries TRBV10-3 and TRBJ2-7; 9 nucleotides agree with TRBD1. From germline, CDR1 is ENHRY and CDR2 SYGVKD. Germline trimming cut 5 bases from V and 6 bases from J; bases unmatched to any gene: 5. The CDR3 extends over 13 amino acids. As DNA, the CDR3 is TGTGCCATCAGTAAGTTGACAGGGGGCGAGCAGTACTTC. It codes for CAISKLTGGEQYF.

CDR3 sequence: CASSVIGGQGTEKLFF. CDR3 nucleotides: TGTGCCAGCAGTGTCATAGGGGGACAGGGGACGGAAAAACTGTTTTTT. The rearrangement joins TRBV28 to TRBJ1-4; 10 nucleotides align to TRBD1. The CDR3 has 16 residues. Trimming took 5 bases from V and 8 from J; bases not matched to a gene: 11. CDR1 is MDHEN, CDR2 SYDVKM, per germline.

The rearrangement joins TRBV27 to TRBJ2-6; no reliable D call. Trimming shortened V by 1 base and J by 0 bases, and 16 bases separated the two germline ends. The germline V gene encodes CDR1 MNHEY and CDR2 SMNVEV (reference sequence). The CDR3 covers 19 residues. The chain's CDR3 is CASSLWGDGLSSGANVLTF. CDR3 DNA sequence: TGTGCCAGCAGTTTATGGGGTGACGGGCTGAGCTCTGGGGCCAACGTCCTGACTTTC.

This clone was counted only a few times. The CDR3 sequence: CASSPDRGRGGYTF. The CDR3 nucleotides read TGTGCCAGCAGCCCGGACAGGGGGCGCGGTGGCTACACCTTC. V and J are TRBV5-8 and TRBJ1-2, with TRBD1 matching over 11 bases. The CDR3 runs 14 residues. The ends lost 4 bases at V and 7 bases at J; junction bases unmatched: 6. Germline V CDR1 and CDR2: SGHTS, YDEGEE.

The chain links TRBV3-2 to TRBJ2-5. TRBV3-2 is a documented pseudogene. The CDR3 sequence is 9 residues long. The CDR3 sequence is CASRETQYF. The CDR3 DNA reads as TGTGCCAGCAGGGAGACCCAGTACTTC.

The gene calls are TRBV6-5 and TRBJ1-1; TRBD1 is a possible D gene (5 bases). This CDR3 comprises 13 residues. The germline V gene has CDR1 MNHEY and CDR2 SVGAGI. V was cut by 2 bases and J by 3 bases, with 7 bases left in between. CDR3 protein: CASSYRGDTEAFF. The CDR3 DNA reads TGTGCCAGCAGTTACCGGGGGGACACTGAAGCTTTCTTT.

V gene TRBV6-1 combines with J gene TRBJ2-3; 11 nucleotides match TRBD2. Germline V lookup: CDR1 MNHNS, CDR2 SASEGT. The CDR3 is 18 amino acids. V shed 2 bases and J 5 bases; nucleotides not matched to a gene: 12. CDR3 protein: CASSEILAGGLYGDTQYF. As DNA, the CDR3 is TGTGCCAGCAGTGAAATCCTAGCGGGGGGTTTATATGGAGATACGCAGTATTTT.

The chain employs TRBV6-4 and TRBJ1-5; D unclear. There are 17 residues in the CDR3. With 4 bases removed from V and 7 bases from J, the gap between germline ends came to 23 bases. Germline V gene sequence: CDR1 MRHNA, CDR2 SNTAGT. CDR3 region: CASSVLTEALRGQPQHF. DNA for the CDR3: TGTGCCAGCAGTGTCCTCACAGAGGCCCTACGGGGACAGCCCCAGCATTTT.

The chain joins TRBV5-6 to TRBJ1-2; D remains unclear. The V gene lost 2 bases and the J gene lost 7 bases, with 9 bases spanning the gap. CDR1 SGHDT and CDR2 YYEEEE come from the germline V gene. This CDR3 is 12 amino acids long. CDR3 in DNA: TGTGCCAGCAGCTTCACCGCAGGTGGCTACACCTTC. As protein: CASSFTAGGYTF. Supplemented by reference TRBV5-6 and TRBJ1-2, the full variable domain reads DAGVTQSPTHLIKTRGQQVTLRCSPKSGHDTVSWYQQALGQGPQFIFQYYEEEERQRGNFPDRFSGHQFPNYSSELNVNALLLGDSALYLCASSFTAGGYTFGSGTRLTVV.

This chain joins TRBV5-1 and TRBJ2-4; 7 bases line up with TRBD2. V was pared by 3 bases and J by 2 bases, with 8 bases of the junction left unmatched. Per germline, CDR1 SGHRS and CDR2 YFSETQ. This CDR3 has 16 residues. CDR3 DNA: TGCGCCAGCAGCTCCGGGGCTAGCGGATCCAAAAACATTCAGTACTTC. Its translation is CASSSGASGSKNIQYF.

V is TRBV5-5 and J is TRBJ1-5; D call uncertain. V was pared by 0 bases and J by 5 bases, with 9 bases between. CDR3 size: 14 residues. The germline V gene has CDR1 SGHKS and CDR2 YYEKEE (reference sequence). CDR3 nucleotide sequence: TGTGCCAGCAGCTTGGCCGACGGCTATCAGCCCCAGCATTTT. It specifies CASSLADGYQPQHF.

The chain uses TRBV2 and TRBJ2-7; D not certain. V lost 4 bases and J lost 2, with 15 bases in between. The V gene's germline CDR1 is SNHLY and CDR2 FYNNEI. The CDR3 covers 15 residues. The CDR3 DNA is TGTGCCAGCAGTGGATACAGCGAGAAAACCTACGAGCAGTACTTC. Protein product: CASSGYSEKTYEQYF.

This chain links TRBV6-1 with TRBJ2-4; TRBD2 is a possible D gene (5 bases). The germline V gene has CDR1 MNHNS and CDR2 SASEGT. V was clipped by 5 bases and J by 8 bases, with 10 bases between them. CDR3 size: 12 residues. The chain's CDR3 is CASSPTEDIQYF. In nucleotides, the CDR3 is TGTGCCAGCAGTCCCACGGAGGACATTCAGTACTTC.

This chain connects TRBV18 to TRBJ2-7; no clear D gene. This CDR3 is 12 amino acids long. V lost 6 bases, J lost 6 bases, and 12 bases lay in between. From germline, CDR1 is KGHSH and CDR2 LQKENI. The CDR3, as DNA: TGTGCCAGCTCCCAGTCGTCTGGCGAGCAGTACTTC. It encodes CASSQSSGEQYF.

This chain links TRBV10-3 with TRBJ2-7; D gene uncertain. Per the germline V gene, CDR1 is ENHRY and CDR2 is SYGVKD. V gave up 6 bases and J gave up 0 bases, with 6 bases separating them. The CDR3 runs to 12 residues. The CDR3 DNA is TGTGCCATCAGCGTGAGCTCCTACGAGCAGTACTTC. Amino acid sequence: CAISVSSYEQYF.

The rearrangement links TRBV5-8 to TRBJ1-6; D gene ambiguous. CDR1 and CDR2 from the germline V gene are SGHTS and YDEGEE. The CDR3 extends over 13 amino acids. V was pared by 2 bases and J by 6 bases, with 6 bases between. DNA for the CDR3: TGTGCCAGCAGCTTAGCCTTTAATTCACCCCTCCACTTT. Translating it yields CASSLAFNSPLHF.